This T cell receptor (beta chain) emerged from a study of Ad26.COV2.S vaccination and SARS-CoV-2 variants. Here immunoSEQ multiplex PCR was the method, and the copy in TCRdb shows in-frame clones only, minus some. The table lists hundreds of thousands of clones, over 75% of them singletons. Treatment: over 15 received Ad26.COV2.S at low or high dose, single or two shots; about 5 received placebo; per-sample allocation not given. Repertoires come from day 63 after the first vaccine or placebo injection. The administered vaccine (an Ad26 vector) expressed Wuhan-strain SARS-CoV-2 spike. The CDR3 contains 13 residues. Germline V gene sequence: CDR1 LGHNA, CDR2 YSLEER. The ends lost 6 bases at V and 6 bases at J; junction bases unmatched: 4.

Material: peripheral blood, obtained in a trial of Ad26.COV2.S vaccine versus placebo. V is TRBV4-3 and J is TRBJ2-1, with TRBD2 matching 8 bases. The sequence was collected from a person aged 18 to 65 who received the Ad26.COV2.S COVID-19 vaccine or a placebo. This CDR3 reads CASSYGGGNEQFF. The CDR3 DNA follows: TGCGCCAGCAGTTACGGGGGGGGCAATGAGCAGTTCTTC.